This T cell receptor (beta chain) originates from a study of response to subunit inactivated influenza vaccine. CDR1 DFQATT and CDR2 SNEGSKA come from the germline V gene (reference sequence). The CDR3 length is 10 residues. The germline V and J ends were trimmed by 0 bases and 6 bases, with 2 bases remaining between them. TCRdb re-called the RT-PCR reads through MiXCR, storing one row per CDR3 protein. The data contain 200,000 to 300,000 distinct CDR3 sequences, roughly an eighth of them singletons. Sequencing was performed on non-naive T cells sorted from PBMCs, taken 14 to 15 days before vaccination. The chain employs TRBV20-1 and TRBJ1-2, with D hard to call. The clonotype originates from a man aged 45-60 years who received an inactivated influenza vaccine. CDR3 nucleotide sequence: TGCAGTGCTAGAGAGAATGGCTACACCTTC. The encoded protein is CSARENGYTF.